This is a list of T cell receptor beta chains from one sample in a study of cytomegalovirus exposure and HLA in healthy donors. Assay used: immunoSEQ multiplex PCR; TCRdb lists only in-frame clones, some missing. Its table records 100,000 to 150,000 clones. Sequenced material: PBMCs. The receptors derive from a woman in her 40s in good health and CMV-seronegative. The CDR3 runs from the conserved cysteine through the conserved F or W. D genes are given only for firm matches.

CDR3aa	CDR3nt	d_gene	v_gene	j_gene
CASSYLREFYNSPLHF	TGTGCCAGCAGTTATCTCAGGGAATTTTATAATTCACCCCTCCACTTT	NA	TRBV6-5	TRBJ1-6
CASSPGQGAGNTIYF	TGTGCCAGCTCACCGGGACAGGGGGCTGGAAACACCATATATTTT	TRBD1	TRBV18	TRBJ1-3
CASSPRGGGDTEAFF	TGTGCCAGTAGTCCCCGGGGCGGGGGAGACACTGAAGCTTTCTTT	NA	TRBV19	TRBJ1-1
CASSFGQKLSGNTIYF	TGTGCCAGCAGCTTTGGACAGAAACTCTCAGGAAACACCATATATTTT	NA	TRBV11-1	TRBJ1-3
CASSGTGAVGYTF	TGCGCCAGCAGCGGGACAGGGGCGGTTGGCTACACCTTC	TRBD1	TRBV5-1	TRBJ1-2
CSVSGGELFYNEQFF	TGCAGCGTGTCAGGGGGCGAACTCTTTTACAATGAGCAGTTCTTC	TRBD1	TRBV29-1	TRBJ2-1
CSVAGSTQETQYF	TGCAGCGTTGCAGGATCAACCCAAGAGACCCAGTACTTC	NA	TRBV29-1	TRBJ2-5
CSVAPGGPDTQYF	TGCAGCGTTGCCCCGGGGGGACCGGATACGCAGTATTTT	TRBD2	TRBV29-1	TRBJ2-3
CASSYSPAEETQYF	TGTGCCAGCAGTTACTCTCCGGCGGAAGAGACCCAGTACTTC	NA	TRBV6-6	TRBJ2-5
CASSYSGGDNQPQHF	TGTGCCAGCAGTTACTCAGGGGGAGATAATCAGCCCCAGCATTTT	NA	TRBV6-5	TRBJ1-5
CASSPQISYNSPLHF	TGTGCCAGCAGCCCCCAGATATCCTATAATTCACCCCTCCACTTT	NA	TRBV5-5	TRBJ1-6
CASSQYDNPGNTIYF	TGCGCCAGCAGCCAATATGACAACCCCGGAAACACCATATATTTT	NA	TRBV4-1	TRBJ1-3
CAIGDRERSGNTIYF	TGTGCCATCGGGGACAGGGAGAGATCTGGAAACACCATATATTTT	TRBD1	TRBV10-3	TRBJ1-3
CAISARNRDRNNQPQHF	TGTGCCATCAGTGCTCGCAACCGGGACAGGAATAATCAGCCCCAGCATTTT	TRBD1	TRBV10-3	TRBJ1-5
CASSIVQVNQPQHF	TGTGCCAGTAGTATAGTACAGGTTAATCAGCCCCAGCATTTT	NA	TRBV19	TRBJ1-5
CASSSGSGGHNEQFF	TGTGCCAGCAGCTCCGGTAGCGGGGGTCATAATGAGCAGTTCTTC	TRBD2	TRBV11-3	TRBJ2-1
CASSLGEIRVDYGYTF	TGTGCCAGCAGCTTGGGGGAAATCAGGGTCGACTATGGCTACACCTTC	NA	TRBV5-8	TRBJ1-2
CASRDLDSEAFF	TGTGCCAGCAGGGACTTGGACAGTGAAGCTTTCTTT	NA	TRBV6-1	TRBJ1-1
CASRLDRGDHGYTF	TGTGCCAGTAGGTTGGACAGGGGCGATCATGGCTACACCTTC	TRBD1	TRBV19	TRBJ1-2
CASSVLTGGETEAFF	TGTGCCAGCAGCGTCCTCACAGGGGGCGAAACTGAAGCTTTCTTT	TRBD1	TRBV6-1	TRBJ1-1
CATGQTGELGEQYF	TGTGCCACCGGACAGACAGGGGAATTGGGCGAGCAGTACTTC	TRBD1	TRBV10-3	TRBJ2-7
CASSLRAGYTDTQYF	TGTGCCAGCAGCTTAAGGGCGGGGTACACAGATACGCAGTATTTT	NA	TRBV11-2	TRBJ2-3